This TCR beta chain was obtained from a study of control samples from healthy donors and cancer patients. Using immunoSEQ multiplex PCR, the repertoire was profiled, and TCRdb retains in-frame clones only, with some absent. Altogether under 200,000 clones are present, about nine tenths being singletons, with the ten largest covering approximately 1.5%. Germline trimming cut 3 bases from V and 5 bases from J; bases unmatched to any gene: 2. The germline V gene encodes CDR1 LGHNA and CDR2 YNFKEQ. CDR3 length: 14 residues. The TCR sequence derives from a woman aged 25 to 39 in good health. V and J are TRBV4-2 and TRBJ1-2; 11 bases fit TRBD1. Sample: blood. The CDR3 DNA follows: TGTGCCAGCAGCCAGGGACAGGGGGAGTATGGCTACACCTTC. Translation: CASSQGQGEYGYTF.